What follows are 17 T cell receptor beta chains derived from one specimen sequenced in a study of shared clonotypes between healthy human individuals. The assay was immunoSEQ multiplex PCR, and TCRdb's table has in-frame clones only and misses some. The table has approximately 2,000,000 clones, under 95% seen once. The source material was naive CD4+ T cells from PBMCs. The subset here: CD45RA+ positively selected. All receptors come from a man younger than 35 in good health. Some clones in this sample may be carry-over from other donors' samples.

The chain employs TRBV11-2 and TRBJ2-1, with 12 bases lining up with TRBD2. The CDR3 totals 16 residues. The germline V gene has CDR1 SGHAT and CDR2 FQNNGV. V lost 7 bases and J lost 7; bases outside the gene matches: 11. The CDR3 spells CASTGRLAGAKNEQFF. CDR3 nucleotide sequence: TGTGCCAGCACCGGGAGACTAGCGGGAGCTAAGAATGAGCAGTTCTTC.

As to this clone: In the same sample, other DNA sequences code for this CDR3. The chain is built from TRBV7-3 and TRBJ1-1; D is unresolved. CDR3 length equals 13 residues. V was trimmed by 4 bases and J by 1 base, leaving 7 bases between them. Germline V gene lookup returns CDR1 SGHTA and CDR2 FQGTGA. The CDR3 loop is CASSSRQNTEAFF. CDR3 DNA: TGTGCCAGCAGCTCGAGACAGAACACTGAAGCTTTCTTT.

The genes are TRBV11-2 and TRBJ2-7, with D unclear. This CDR3 is built from 15 residues. Trimming pared 1 base from V and 0 bases from J, leaving 10 bases between. The V gene's germline CDR1 is SGHAT and CDR2 FQNNGV. CDR3 loop: CASSLVPASSYEQYF. The CDR3 DNA is TGTGCCAGCAGCTTAGTTCCAGCGAGCTCCTACGAGCAGTACTTC.

The chain carries TRBV5-4 and TRBJ2-7; 10 nucleotides line up with TRBD2. The germline V gene encodes CDR1 SGHNT and CDR2 YYREEE (reference sequence). The CDR3 is 14 amino acids. Trimming took 1 base from V and 6 from J; bases not matched to a gene: 4. The CDR3 reads CASSLPLAGVEQYF. The CDR3 DNA reads as TGTGCCAGCAGCTTGCCCCTAGCGGGAGTCGAGCAGTACTTC.

V gene TRBV7-3 combines with J gene TRBJ2-1; TRBD2 might be the D (6 bases). Germline assignment: CDR1 SGHTA and CDR2 FQGTGA. This CDR3 contains 13 residues. The V end was cut by 5 bases, the J end by 9 bases, with 14 bases between. For the CDR3, the DNA is TGTGCCAGCAGCCCTCAAGCGACTAGTGAGCAGTTCTTC. This codes for CASSPQATSEQFF.

This clone occurred once. This chain uses TRBV20-1 with TRBJ2-4; D uncertain. The V end was cut by 0 bases, the J end by 15 bases, with 6 bases between. The CDR3 runs to 9 residues. Germline loops: CDR1 DFQATT, CDR2 SNEGSKA (reference sequence). The CDR3 DNA follows: TGCAGTGCTAGAGATCCCCCGTACTTC. It yields the protein CSARDPPYF.

As to this clone: An end of the junction does not agree with germline; a read error may underlie this. V usage is TRBV19 and J usage is TRBJ1-1; TRBD1 matches at 7 bases. This CDR3 is built from 13 residues. Germline V gene lookup returns CDR1 LNHDA and CDR2 SQIVND (reference sequence). The CDR3 nucleotides read TGTGCCACCATGACAGGGCTGAAAACTGAAGCTTTCTTT. Protein sequence: CATMTGLKTEAFF.

This sequence joins TRBV4-2 and TRBJ1-4, with 10 bases matching TRBD1. Germline CDR1 reads LGHNA; CDR2 reads YNFKEQ. The CDR3 is 15 amino acids. V gave up 0 bases and J gave up 10 bases; unmatched junction bases: 5. The DNA of the CDR3 is TGTGCCAGCAGCCAAGATGGGGACAGGGGCGGAAAACTGTTTTTT. Translating it yields CASSQDGDRGGKLFF.

The chain joins TRBV25-1 to TRBJ2-3; D may be TRBD1 or TRBD2 (7 bases each). With 2 bases removed from V and 4 bases from J, the gap between germline ends came to 16 bases. Per germline, CDR1 MGHDK and CDR2 SYGVNS. The CDR3 is 16 residues long. The CDR3 spells CASSEGQGEGADTQYF. CDR3 bases: TGTGCCAGCAGTGAAGGGCAGGGGGAGGGAGCAGATACGCAGTATTTT.

The chain couples TRBV30 to TRBJ1-3, with D tentatively TRBD1 (6 bases). The germline gives CDR1 GTSNPN, CDR2 SVGIG (reference sequence). Trimming removed 0 bases at V and 4 bases at J, with 10 bases between. The CDR3 has 14 amino acids. CDR3 nucleotide sequence: TGTGCCTGGAGTGTACCCGGGGGCGGAAACACCATATATTTT. Protein product: CAWSVPGGGNTIYF. Supplemented by reference TRBV30 and TRBJ1-3, the full variable domain reads SQTIHQWPATLVQPVGSPLSLECTVEGTSNPNLYWYRQAAGRGLQLLFYSVGIGQISSEVPQNLSASRPQDRQFILSSKKLLLSDSGFYLCAWSVPGGGNTIYFGEGSWLTVV.

CDR3 DNA: TGTGCCAGCAGCGACCGGAGGCAGCTGAACACTGAAGCTTTCTTT. Residues: CASSDRRQLNTEAFF. The chain recombines TRBV21-1 with TRBJ1-1. TRBV21-1 is designated a pseudogene. The CDR3 spans 15 residues.

A few counts support this clone. This chain joins TRBV11-2 and TRBJ1-3; D gene ambiguous. V lost 3 bases to trimming and J lost 0 bases, with 6 bases between them. Germline V gene lookup returns CDR1 SGHAT and CDR2 FQNNGV. The CDR3 is made up of 14 amino acids. The CDR3 DNA is TGTGCCAGCAGCTTGGCCCCCTCTGGAAACACCATATATTTT. This gives the protein CASSLAPSGNTIYF.

The chain employs TRBV2 and TRBJ2-3; TRBD2 agrees at 11 bases. The germline V gene has CDR1 SNHLY and CDR2 FYNNEI. The CDR3 spans 17 residues. Trimming took 7 bases from V and 0 from J; bases not matched to a gene: 9. The CDR3 region is CASTQQLAGVSTDTQYF. CDR3 nucleotides: TGTGCCAGCACTCAACAACTAGCGGGAGTTAGCACAGATACGCAGTATTTT.

V usage is TRBV5-1 and J usage is TRBJ2-7; TRBD1 agrees at 9 bases. This CDR3 has 15 residues. The J segment lost 2 bases and the V segment lost 6 bases, leaving 9 bases of the junction unmatched. Germline values: CDR1 SGHRS, CDR2 YFSETQ. The CDR3 sequence: CASTSPGTGTYEQYF. The DNA of the CDR3 is TGCGCCAGCACGTCCCCCGGGACAGGGACCTACGAGCAGTACTTC.

Comment on this clone: The sample holds other DNA sequences that translate to the same CDR3. The chain links TRBV28 to TRBJ1-5; D is possibly TRBD1 (6 bases). This CDR3 has 12 amino acids. Trimming stripped 4 bases from V and 6 bases from J, with 7 bases between. Germline CDR1 and CDR2: MDHEN and SYDVKM. This CDR3 is CASSSRGQPQHF. CDR3 DNA: TGTGCCAGCAGTTCCAGGGGTCAGCCCCAGCATTTT.

The genes are TRBV11-2 and TRBJ2-1; the D gene could be TRBD1 or TRBD2 (5 bases each). CDR1 and CDR2 (germline): SGHAT, FQNNGV. V shed 8 bases and J shed 10 bases, with 18 bases lying between them. The CDR3 totals 13 residues. DNA of the CDR3: TGTGCCAGCGAATTAGGGGAGAGCCGCGAGCAGTTCTTC. The encoded protein is CASELGESREQFF.

J is TRBJ2-1 and V is TRBV7-8; 9 nucleotides line up with TRBD2. The germline gives CDR1 SGHVS, CDR2 FQNEAQ. With V trimmed by 5 bases and J by 9 bases, 11 bases remained unmatched. CDR3 length: 15 residues. CDR3 in DNA: TGTGCCAGCAGCGACCTAGCGGGAATAGGGGTTGAGCAGTTCTTC. Translating gives CASSDLAGIGVEQFF.